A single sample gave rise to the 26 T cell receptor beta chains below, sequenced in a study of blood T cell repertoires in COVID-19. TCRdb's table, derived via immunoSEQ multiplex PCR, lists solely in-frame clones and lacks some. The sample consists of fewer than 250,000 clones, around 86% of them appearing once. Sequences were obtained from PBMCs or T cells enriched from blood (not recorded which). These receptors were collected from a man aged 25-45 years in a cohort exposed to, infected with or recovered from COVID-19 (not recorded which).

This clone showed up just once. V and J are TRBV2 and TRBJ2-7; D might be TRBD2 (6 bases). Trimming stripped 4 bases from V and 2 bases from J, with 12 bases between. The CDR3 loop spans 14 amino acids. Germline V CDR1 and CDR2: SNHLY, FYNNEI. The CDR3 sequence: CASSGGTPPYEQYF. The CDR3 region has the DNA TGTGCCAGCAGTGGCGGGACCCCCCCCTACGAGCAGTACTTC.

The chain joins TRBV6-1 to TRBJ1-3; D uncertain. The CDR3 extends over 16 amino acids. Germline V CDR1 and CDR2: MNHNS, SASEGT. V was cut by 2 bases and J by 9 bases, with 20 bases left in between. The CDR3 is CASSETGNKLLLTIYF. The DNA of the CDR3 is TGTGCCAGCAGTGAAACCGGGAATAAACTCCTTCTCACCATATATTTT.

CDR3 bases: TGTGCCAGCAGCTTAGCGGACAAGGCCCGCTATGGCTACACCTTC. This sequence encodes CASSLADKARYGYTF. The J gene is TRBJ1-2, the V gene TRBV7-2; D might be TRBD1 (5 bases). Germline values: CDR1 SGHTA, CDR2 FQGNSA. Between the trimmed V and J ends, which lost 0 bases and 4 bases, there was a span of 12 bases. This CDR3 spans 15 amino acids.

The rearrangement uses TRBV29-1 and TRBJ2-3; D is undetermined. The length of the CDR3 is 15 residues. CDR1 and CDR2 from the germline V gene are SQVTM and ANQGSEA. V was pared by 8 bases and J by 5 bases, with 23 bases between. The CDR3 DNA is TGCAGCTTTACACTTCCTAGGTTCTCGGAAGATACGCAGTATTTT. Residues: CSFTLPRFSEDTQYF.

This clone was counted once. The CDR3 coding sequence is TGTGCCAGCAGTTACTCGGGACTAGCGGGAGGAGAGACCCAGTACTTC. This codes for CASSYSGLAGGETQYF. The chain joins TRBV6-5 to TRBJ2-5; TRBD2 matches 15 bases. V dropped 0 bases and J dropped 4; count of bases not matched to a gene: 0. Germline loops: CDR1 MNHEY, CDR2 SVGAGI. There are 16 residues in the CDR3.

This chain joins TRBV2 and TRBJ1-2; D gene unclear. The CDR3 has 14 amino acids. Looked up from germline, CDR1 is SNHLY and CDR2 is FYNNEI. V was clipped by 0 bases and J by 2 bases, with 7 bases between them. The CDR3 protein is CASSEAAGNYGYTF. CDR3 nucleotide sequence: TGTGCCAGCAGTGAAGCTGCCGGGAACTATGGCTACACCTTC.

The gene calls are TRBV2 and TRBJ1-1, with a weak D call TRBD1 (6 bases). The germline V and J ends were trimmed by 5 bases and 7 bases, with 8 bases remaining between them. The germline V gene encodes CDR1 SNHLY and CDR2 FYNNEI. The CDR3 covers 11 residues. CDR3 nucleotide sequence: TGTGCCAGCAGTTGGGGGCTTGAAGCTTTCTTT. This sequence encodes CASSWGLEAFF.

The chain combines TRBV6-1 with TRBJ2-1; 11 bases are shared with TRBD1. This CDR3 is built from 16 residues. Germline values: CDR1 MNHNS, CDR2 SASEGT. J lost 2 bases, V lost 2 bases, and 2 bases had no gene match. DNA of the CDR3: TGTGCCAGCAGTGAATGGACAGGGGGCCCCTACAATGAGCAGTTCTTC. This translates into CASSEWTGGPYNEQFF.

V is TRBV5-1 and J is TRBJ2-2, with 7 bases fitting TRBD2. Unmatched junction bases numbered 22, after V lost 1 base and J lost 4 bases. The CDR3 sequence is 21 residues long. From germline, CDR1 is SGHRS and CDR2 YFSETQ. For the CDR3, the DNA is TGCGCCAGCAGCTTGACGGGAGGTACAAGAGGAGGGGATGGGTCCACCGGGGAGCTGTTTTTT. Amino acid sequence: CASSLTGGTRGGDGSTGELFF.

CDR3 loop: CASSYTGEEYF. CDR3 in DNA: TGTGCCAGCAGTTACACAGGGGAGGAGTACTTC. V gene TRBV6-5 combines with J gene TRBJ2-7, with D possibly matching TRBD1 (7 bases). The CDR3 sequence is 11 residues long. The V end lost 2 bases, the J end lost 11 bases, and 10 bases lay between the germline ends. Looked up from germline, CDR1 is MNHEY and CDR2 is SVGAGI.

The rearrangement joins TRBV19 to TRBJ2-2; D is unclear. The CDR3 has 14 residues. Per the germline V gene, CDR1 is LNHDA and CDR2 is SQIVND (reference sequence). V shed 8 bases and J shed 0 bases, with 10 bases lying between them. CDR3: CASLPGTNTGELFF. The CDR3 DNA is TGTGCCAGTTTACCGGGTACGAACACCGGGGAGCTGTTTTTT.

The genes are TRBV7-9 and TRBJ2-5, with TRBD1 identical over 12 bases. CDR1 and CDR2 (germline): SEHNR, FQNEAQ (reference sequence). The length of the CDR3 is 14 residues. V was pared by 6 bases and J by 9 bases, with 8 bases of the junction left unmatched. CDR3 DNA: TGTGCCAGCAGTAAGTGGGACAGGGGGCAACCCCAGTACTTC. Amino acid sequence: CASSKWDRGQPQYF.

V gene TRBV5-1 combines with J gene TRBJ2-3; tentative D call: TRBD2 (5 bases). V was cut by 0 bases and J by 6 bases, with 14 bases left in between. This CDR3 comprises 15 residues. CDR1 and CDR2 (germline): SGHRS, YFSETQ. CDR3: CASSLVEDSIDTQYF. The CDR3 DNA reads TGCGCCAGCAGCTTGGTGGAGGACTCCATCGATACGCAGTATTTT.

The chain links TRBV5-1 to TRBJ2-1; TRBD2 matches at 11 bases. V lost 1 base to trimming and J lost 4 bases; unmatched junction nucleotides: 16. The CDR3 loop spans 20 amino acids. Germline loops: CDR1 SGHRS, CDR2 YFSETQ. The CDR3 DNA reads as TGCGCCAGCAGCTTGCCTAGCGGGAGGATTCTACTACTACAGTACAATGAGCAGTTCTTC. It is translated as CASSLPSGRILLLQYNEQFF.

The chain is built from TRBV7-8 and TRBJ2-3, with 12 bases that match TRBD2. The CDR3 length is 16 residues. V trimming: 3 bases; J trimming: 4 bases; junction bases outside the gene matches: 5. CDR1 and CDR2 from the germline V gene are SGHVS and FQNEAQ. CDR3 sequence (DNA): TGTGCCAGCAGCTTCCTAGCGGGAGGGCCAGCAGATACGCAGTATTTT. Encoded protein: CASSFLAGGPADTQYF.

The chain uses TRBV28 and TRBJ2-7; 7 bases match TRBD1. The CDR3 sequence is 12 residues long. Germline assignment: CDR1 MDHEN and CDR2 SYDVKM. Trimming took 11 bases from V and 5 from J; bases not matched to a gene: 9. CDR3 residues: CAAAVDRDEQYF. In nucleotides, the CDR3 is TGTGCCGCAGCTGTTGACAGGGACGAGCAGTACTTC.

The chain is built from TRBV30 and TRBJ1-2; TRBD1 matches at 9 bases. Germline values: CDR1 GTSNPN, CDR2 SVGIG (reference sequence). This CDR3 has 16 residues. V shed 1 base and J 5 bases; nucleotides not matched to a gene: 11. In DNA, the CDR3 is TGTGCCTGGAGTGGGGACAGGGAGGGGTCAGGATATGGCTACACCTTC. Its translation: CAWSGDREGSGYGYTF.

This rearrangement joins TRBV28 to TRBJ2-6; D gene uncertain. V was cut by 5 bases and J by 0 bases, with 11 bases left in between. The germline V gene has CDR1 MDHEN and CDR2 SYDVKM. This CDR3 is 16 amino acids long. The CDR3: CASSPEPFSGANVLTF. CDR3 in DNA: TGTGCCAGCAGTCCCGAGCCATTCTCTGGGGCCAACGTCCTGACTTTC.

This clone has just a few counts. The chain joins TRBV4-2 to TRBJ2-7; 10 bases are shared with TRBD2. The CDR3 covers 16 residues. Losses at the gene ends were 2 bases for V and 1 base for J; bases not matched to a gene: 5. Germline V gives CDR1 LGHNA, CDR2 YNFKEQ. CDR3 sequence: CASSQSGREGSYEQYF. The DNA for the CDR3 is TGTGCCAGCAGCCAAAGCGGGAGGGAAGGGTCCTACGAGCAGTACTTC.

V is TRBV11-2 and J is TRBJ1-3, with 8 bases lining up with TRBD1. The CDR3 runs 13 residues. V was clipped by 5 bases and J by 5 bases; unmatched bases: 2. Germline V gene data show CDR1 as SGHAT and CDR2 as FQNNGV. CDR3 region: CASSRTGRNTIYF. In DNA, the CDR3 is TGTGCCAGCAGCCGGACAGGGAGAAACACCATATATTTT.

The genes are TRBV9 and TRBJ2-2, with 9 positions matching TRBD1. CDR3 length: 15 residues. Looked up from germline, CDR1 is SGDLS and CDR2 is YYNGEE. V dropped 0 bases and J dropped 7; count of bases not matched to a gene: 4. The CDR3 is CASSVGGQGNGELFF. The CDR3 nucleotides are TGTGCCAGCAGCGTAGGAGGACAGGGGAACGGGGAGCTGTTTTTT.

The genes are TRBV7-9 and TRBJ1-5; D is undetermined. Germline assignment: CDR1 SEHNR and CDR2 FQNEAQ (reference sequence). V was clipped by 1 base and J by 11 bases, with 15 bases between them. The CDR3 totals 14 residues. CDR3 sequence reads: CASSLDTEKGAQHF. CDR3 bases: TGTGCCAGCAGCTTAGACACCGAAAAGGGAGCCCAGCATTTT.

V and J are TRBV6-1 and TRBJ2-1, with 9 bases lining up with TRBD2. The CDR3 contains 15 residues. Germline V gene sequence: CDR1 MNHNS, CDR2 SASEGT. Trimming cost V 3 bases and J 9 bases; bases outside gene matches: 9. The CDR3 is CASSERVAGAGEQFF. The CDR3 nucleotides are TGTGCCAGCAGTGAGCGAGTAGCGGGAGCGGGTGAGCAGTTCTTC.

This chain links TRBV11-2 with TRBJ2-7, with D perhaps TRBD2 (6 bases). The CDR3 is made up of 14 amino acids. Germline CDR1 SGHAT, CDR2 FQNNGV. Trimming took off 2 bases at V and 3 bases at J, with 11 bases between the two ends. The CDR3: CASSLSTSYYEQYF. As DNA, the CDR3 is TGTGCCAGCAGCTTATCAACTAGCTACTACGAGCAGTACTTC.

CDR3 nucleotide sequence: TGTGCCAGCAGGCTACCAAGGGGGCGAAGCTACACCTTC. This translates into CASRLPRGRSYTF. This chain uses TRBV6-5 with TRBJ1-2, with 7 nucleotides matching TRBD1. CDR1 and CDR2 (germline): MNHEY, SVGAGI. The CDR3 has 13 residues. Unmatched junction bases numbered 10, after V lost 6 bases and J lost 9 bases.

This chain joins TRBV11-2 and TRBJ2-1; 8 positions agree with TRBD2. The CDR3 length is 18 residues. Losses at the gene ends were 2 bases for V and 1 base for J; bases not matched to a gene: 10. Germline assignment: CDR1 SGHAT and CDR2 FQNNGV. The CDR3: CASSLIYRAGVSYNEQFF. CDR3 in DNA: TGTGCCAGCAGCTTAATCTATCGAGCGGGAGTATCCTACAATGAGCAGTTCTTC.